This T cell receptor beta chain stems from a study of cytomegalovirus exposure and HLA in healthy donors. Study results and limitations: Highly shared sequence variants in one cluster were likely a sequencing artifact. Associated with cytomegalovirus, according to the listing, were 164 TCR beta chains.

Notes on this clone: What it binds is not known.

V lost 2 bases and J lost 6; bases outside the gene matches: 7. Germline values: CDR1 SEHNR, CDR2 FQNEAQ (reference sequence). CDR3 length: 16 amino acids. 13 Jbeta primers and 60 Vbeta primers were used for the PCR. Assay used: immunoSEQ multiplex PCR; TCRdb lists only in-frame clones, some missing. The repertoire consists of about 59,000 clones, with about 80% occurring once and the leading ten covering approximately 3.5%. The genes are TRBV7-9 and TRBJ1-2, with TRBD1 identical over 12 bases. The clonotype comes from a woman aged 35 to 49 in good health and CMV-seronegative. Sample: PBMCs. The CDR3 is CASSLSGDRGLNGYTF. The CDR3 DNA follows: TGTGCCAGCAGCTTATCAGGGGACAGGGGGCTTAATGGCTACACCTTC.